This TCR beta chain was sequenced for a study of OX40 agonist ivuxolimab in advanced cancers. Clones were read by immunoSEQ multiplex PCR, and TCRdb kept only the in-frame ones, dropping some. The table shows tens of thousands of clones, with roughly 84% occurring only once. The CDR3 sequence is 16 residues long. The J segment lost 4 bases and the V segment lost 4 bases, leaving 8 bases of the junction unmatched. Germline V gene sequence: CDR1 MNHEY, CDR2 SVGAGI. The source is an adult with an advanced solid tumor such as melanoma, head and neck, liver or kidney cancer. The chain carries TRBV6-5 and TRBJ2-3; 10 nucleotides align to TRBD1. Specimen: CD4+ or CD8+ T cells sorted from blood, collected in a trial of the OX40 agonist ivuxolimab. Here the CDR3 DNA reads TGTGCCAGCAGTTTGTCCGGGACAGGGGTCGCAGATACGCAGTATTTT. Its translation: CASSLSGTGVADTQYF.